The 25 T cell receptor beta chains presented below share a single source sample, sequenced in a study of blood T cell repertoires in COVID-19. Profiled with immunoSEQ multiplex PCR; TCRdb holds only in-frame clones, not every one. Here the sample spans 200,000 to 250,000 clones, roughly nine tenths being singletons. The sample consisted of peripheral blood. The receptors shown here come from a man in his 60s with acute or convalescent COVID-19.

V usage is TRBV28 and J usage is TRBJ1-4; D possibly corresponds to TRBD1 (5 bases). Trimming cost V 3 bases and J 6 bases, with 17 bases left between them. The CDR3 runs to 16 residues. The germline V gene has CDR1 MDHEN and CDR2 SYDVKM. The CDR3 here is CASSFQGGAGDEKLFF. In DNA form, the CDR3 reads TGTGCCAGCAGTTTCCAGGGCGGCGCGGGGGATGAAAAACTGTTTTTT.

The chain employs TRBV5-4 and TRBJ2-3; 8 bases are a match to TRBD2. There are 16 residues in the CDR3. Germline values: CDR1 SGHNT, CDR2 YYREEE (reference sequence). Trimming took 4 bases from V and 2 from J; bases not matched to a gene: 9. The CDR3 nucleotides are TGTGCCAGCAGCACTCCCAGCGGGAGATCCACAGATACGCAGTATTTT. As protein: CASSTPSGRSTDTQYF. The variable domain in full, completed from reference TRBV5-4 and TRBJ2-3, reads ETGVTQSPTHLIKTRGQQVTLRCSSQSGHNTVSWYQQALGQGPQFIFQYYREEENGRGNFPPRFSGLQFPNYSSELNVNALELDDSALYLCASSTPSGRSTDTQYFGPGTRLTVL.

The chain has TRBV5-1 and TRBJ1-5; 9 nucleotides agree with TRBD1. The CDR3 runs 16 residues. Germline loops: CDR1 SGHRS, CDR2 YFSETQ. V lost 3 bases, J lost 2 bases, and 6 bases stayed unmatched. Here the CDR3 reads CASSWGDREGNQPQHF. The CDR3 bases are TGCGCCAGCAGCTGGGGGGACAGGGAGGGCAATCAGCCCCAGCATTTT.

The gene calls are TRBV11-3 and TRBJ2-3, with 7 bases that match TRBD2. J was trimmed by 2 bases and V by 7 bases; bases with no gene match: 12. This CDR3 has 16 residues. The germline V gene encodes CDR1 SGHNT and CDR2 YENEEA. The CDR3 nucleotides are TGTGCCAGCATCAGCGGGAAGTGGGGGGACACAGATACGCAGTATTTT. Encoded protein: CASISGKWGDTDTQYF.

The table lists this clone with a few counts. The genes are TRBV7-8 and TRBJ1-2; no firm D call. Per the germline V gene, CDR1 is SGHVS and CDR2 is FQNEAQ. The CDR3 totals 16 residues. Trimming shortened V by 5 bases and J by 8 bases, and 24 bases separated the two germline ends. This CDR3 is CASSDPSRIDSGGYTF. As DNA, the CDR3 is TGTGCCAGCAGCGACCCGTCCAGGATCGATTCGGGGGGCTACACCTTC.

The chain carries TRBV5-4 and TRBJ2-7, with TRBD2 matching 10 bases. Looked up from germline, CDR1 is SGHNT and CDR2 is YYREEE (reference sequence). The CDR3 runs to 15 residues. V trimming: 0 bases; J trimming: 3 bases; junction bases outside the gene matches: 3. The DNA for the CDR3 is TGTGCCAGCAGCTTGGGTGGGACTAGCGTCTACGAGCAGTACTTC. Amino acid sequence: CASSLGGTSVYEQYF.

The rearrangement uses TRBV28 and TRBJ2-7; D is perhaps TRBD1 (5 bases). V was trimmed by 6 bases and J by 2 bases, leaving 14 bases between them. CDR1 and CDR2 (germline): MDHEN, SYDVKM. CDR3 size: 14 residues. CDR3 sequence reads: CASRDPQETYEQYF. The DNA for the CDR3 is TGTGCCAGCAGGGATCCACAGGAGACCTACGAGCAGTACTTC.

The chain links TRBV4-3 to TRBJ1-2, with a tentative D call TRBD1 (5 bases). The CDR3 extends over 14 amino acids. Trimming shortened V by 1 base and J by 10 bases, and 16 bases separated the two germline ends. Germline V lookup: CDR1 LGHNA, CDR2 YSLEER. CDR3 in amino acids: CASSQALRGGDYTF. The CDR3 DNA sequence: TGCGCCAGCAGCCAAGCCCTAAGGGGAGGCGACTACACCTTC.

This sequence joins TRBV29-1 and TRBJ1-4, with 9 bases matching TRBD1. The CDR3 covers 13 residues. CDR1 and CDR2 (germline): SQVTM, ANQGSEA. Trimming took 6 bases from V and 2 from J; bases not matched to a gene: 1. The CDR3: CSVGQGTNEKLFF. CDR3 bases: TGCAGCGTAGGACAGGGGACTAATGAAAAACTGTTTTTT.

This clone was detected once. This chain joins TRBV6-2 or TRBV6-3 and TRBJ2-7; 14 bases line up with TRBD2. The germline CDR1 and CDR2 sequences are MNHEY and SVGEGT. J gave up 3 bases and V 2 bases, and 15 bases lay outside the gene matches. The CDR3 has 20 amino acids. The CDR3 sequence: CASSYPRLAGGPSYYYEQYF. The CDR3 bases are TGTGCCAGCAGTTACCCCCGACTAGCGGGAGGGCCCTCATATTACTACGAGCAGTACTTC.

The gene calls are TRBV7-9 and TRBJ2-1; TRBD2 might be the D (5 bases). Trimming stripped 2 bases from V and 6 bases from J, with 17 bases between. Per germline, CDR1 SEHNR and CDR2 FQNEAQ (reference sequence). The CDR3 contains 16 residues. CDR3 nucleotide sequence: TGTGCCAGCAGCTTATACCACACTAGTCGCGGCAATGAGCAGTTCTTC. Translated: CASSLYHTSRGNEQFF.

This chain uses TRBV24-1 with TRBJ2-1; 7 nucleotides match TRBD1. Germline CDR1 is KGHDR and CDR2 is SFDVKD. V lost 4 bases, J lost 5 bases, and 10 bases stayed unmatched. This CDR3 spans 16 amino acids. The CDR3 protein is CATSDLGTEHDNEQFF. The CDR3 region has the DNA TGTGCCACCAGTGACTTAGGGACAGAACACGACAATGAGCAGTTCTTC.

This clone was seen once. This rearrangement joins TRBV29-1 to TRBJ2-1; a weak D match, TRBD1 (5 bases). The CDR3 has 14 amino acids. V gave up 1 base and J gave up 6 bases, with 13 bases separating them. CDR1 is SQVTM, CDR2 ANQGSEA, per germline. In DNA, the CDR3 is TGCAGCGTTGAAGTTGGGGAAGGGGCCAATGAGCAGTTCTTC. Its translation: CSVEVGEGANEQFF.

The chain's CDR3 is CASSRSGNSGEKLFF. In DNA form, the CDR3 reads TGTGCCAGCAGCCGGAGCGGGAACTCAGGGGAAAAACTGTTTTTT. The chain couples TRBV11-3 to TRBJ1-4, with D possibly being TRBD1 (5 bases). CDR1 and CDR2 from the germline V gene are SGHNT and YENEEA. CDR3 size: 15 residues. V was shortened by 5 bases and J by 8 bases, with 18 bases between the two germline ends. The entire variable domain, with the rest obtained from reference TRBV11-3 and TRBJ1-4, is as follows: EAGVVQSPRYKIIEKKQPVAFWCNPISGHNTLYWYLQNLGQGPELLIRYENEEAVDDSQLPKDRFSAERLKGVDSTLKIQPAELGDSAVYLCASSRSGNSGEKLFFGSGTQLSVL.

J is TRBJ2-1 and V is TRBV5-6; the D is unclear. The V end was cut by 2 bases, the J end by 7 bases, with 4 bases between. CDR1 and CDR2 from the germline V gene are SGHDT and YYEEEE. CDR3 size: 11 residues. CDR3 nucleotides: TGTGCCAGCAGCTTACTGAATGAGCAGTTCTTC. Amino acid sequence: CASSLLNEQFF.

The CDR3 DNA sequence: TGCGCCAGCAGCTTCGACAGGGGTGGCGATACGCAGTATTTT. This translates into CASSFDRGGDTQYF. This chain uses TRBV5-1 with TRBJ2-3; 8 bases are shared with TRBD1. Germline CDR1 reads SGHRS; CDR2 reads YFSETQ. The length of the CDR3 is 14 residues. V lost 2 bases and J lost 6; bases outside the gene matches: 5.

The chain carries TRBV6-5 and TRBJ2-7; maybe TRBD1 (6 bases). The CDR3 totals 15 residues. Germline CDR1 MNHEY, CDR2 SVGAGI. With 6 bases removed from V and 4 bases from J, the gap between germline ends came to 19 bases. CDR3 loop: CASSQRQGRYYEQYF. CDR3 nucleotides: TGTGCCAGCAGCCAGAGGCAGGGGCGTTATTACGAGCAGTACTTC.

This sequence joins TRBV2 and TRBJ2-7, with 10 bases identical to TRBD2. V lost 1 base and J lost 5; bases outside the gene matches: 11. The CDR3 is 17 residues long. Per the germline V gene, CDR1 is SNHLY and CDR2 is FYNNEI. CDR3 residues: CASSEEVAGGSVDEQYF. Written as DNA, the CDR3 is TGTGCCAGCAGTGAAGAGGTAGCGGGAGGAAGCGTCGACGAGCAGTACTTC.

In its sample, this clone was seen once. The genes are TRBV9 and TRBJ2-5; 9 nucleotides agree with TRBD2. This CDR3 region has 15 residues. V lost 4 bases to trimming and J lost 5 bases; unmatched junction nucleotides: 9. Germline V gene lookup returns CDR1 SGDLS and CDR2 YYNGEE. Here the CDR3 reads CASSPGREGGETQYF. The CDR3 nucleotides are TGTGCCAGCAGCCCCGGGCGGGAGGGTGGTGAGACCCAGTACTTC.

V usage is TRBV6-5 and J usage is TRBJ1-5; 8 positions agree with TRBD1. The germline CDR1 and CDR2 sequences are MNHEY and SVGAGI. The CDR3 spans 13 residues. Trimming at V came to 8 bases and at J to 11 bases, leaving 11 bases not matched to a gene. The CDR3 loop is CASWTGRSEAQHF. The CDR3 DNA follows: TGTGCCAGCTGGACAGGGAGATCTGAGGCCCAGCATTTT.

V and J are TRBV2 and TRBJ2-5, with D possibly being TRBD1 (6 bases). The V and J ends lost 7 bases and 5 bases respectively, with 14 bases between them. CDR3 length: 13 amino acids. Looked up from germline, CDR1 is SNHLY and CDR2 is FYNNEI. The CDR3 here is CASTRGGYETQYF. As DNA, the CDR3 is TGTGCCAGCACGAGAGGGGGTTACGAGACCCAGTACTTC.

The chain combines TRBV7-2 with TRBJ2-7, with D possibly being TRBD2 (5 bases). The germline V gene encodes CDR1 SGHTA and CDR2 FQGNSA. The CDR3 has 16 residues. With 0 bases removed from V and 0 bases from J, the gap between germline ends came to 12 bases. The CDR3 here is CASSLALASTSYEQYF. In DNA form, the CDR3 reads TGTGCCAGCAGCTTAGCGTTGGCTAGCACCTCCTACGAGCAGTACTTC. The full variable domain, in which reference TRBV7-2 and TRBJ2-7 provide the parts outside the CDR3, is GAGVSQSPSNKVTEKGKDVELRCDPISGHTALYWYRQSLGQGLEFLIYFQGNSAPDKSGLPSDRFSAERTGGSVSTLTIQRTQQEDSAVYLCASSLALASTSYEQYFGPGTRLTVT.

V and J are TRBV5-1 and TRBJ2-7; 12 positions agree with TRBD1. After removal of 4 bases from V and 3 bases from J, the junction contained 14 bases not matched to a gene. CDR3 size: 18 residues. CDR1 is SGHRS, CDR2 YFSETQ, per germline. CDR3 residues: CASSNKIPGTGGIYEQYF. DNA of the CDR3: TGCGCCAGCAGCAACAAAATTCCCGGGACAGGGGGCATCTACGAGCAGTACTTC. Full variable domain (outside the CDR3, taken from reference TRBV5-1 and TRBJ2-7): KAGVTQTPRYLIKTRGQQVTLSCSPISGHRSVSWYQQTPGQGLQFLFEYFSETQRNKGNFPGRFSGRQFSNSRSEMNVSTLELGDSALYLCASSNKIPGTGGIYEQYFGPGTRLTVT.

On this clone itself: Other nucleotide sequences in the sample specify the same CDR3. The chain recombines TRBV27 with TRBJ2-1; the match to TRBD2 covers 12 bases. Germline V gene sequence: CDR1 MNHEY, CDR2 SMNVEV (reference sequence). This CDR3 spans 18 amino acids. J lost 0 bases, V lost 6 bases, and 9 bases had no gene match. The CDR3 coding sequence is TGTGCCAGCAGCCCGGGACTAGCGGGCCAGAGCTCCTACAATGAGCAGTTCTTC. The encoded protein is CASSPGLAGQSSYNEQFF.

The rearrangement links TRBV6-6 to TRBJ2-7; 11 positions match TRBD1. This CDR3 spans 15 amino acids. J was trimmed by 2 bases and V by 4 bases; bases with no gene match: 4. Germline V gene sequence: CDR1 MNHNY, CDR2 SVGAGI (reference sequence). CDR3 coding DNA: TGTGCCAGCAGTTCCCGGGACAGGGGGACCTACGAGCAGTACTTC. Residues: CASSSRDRGTYEQYF.